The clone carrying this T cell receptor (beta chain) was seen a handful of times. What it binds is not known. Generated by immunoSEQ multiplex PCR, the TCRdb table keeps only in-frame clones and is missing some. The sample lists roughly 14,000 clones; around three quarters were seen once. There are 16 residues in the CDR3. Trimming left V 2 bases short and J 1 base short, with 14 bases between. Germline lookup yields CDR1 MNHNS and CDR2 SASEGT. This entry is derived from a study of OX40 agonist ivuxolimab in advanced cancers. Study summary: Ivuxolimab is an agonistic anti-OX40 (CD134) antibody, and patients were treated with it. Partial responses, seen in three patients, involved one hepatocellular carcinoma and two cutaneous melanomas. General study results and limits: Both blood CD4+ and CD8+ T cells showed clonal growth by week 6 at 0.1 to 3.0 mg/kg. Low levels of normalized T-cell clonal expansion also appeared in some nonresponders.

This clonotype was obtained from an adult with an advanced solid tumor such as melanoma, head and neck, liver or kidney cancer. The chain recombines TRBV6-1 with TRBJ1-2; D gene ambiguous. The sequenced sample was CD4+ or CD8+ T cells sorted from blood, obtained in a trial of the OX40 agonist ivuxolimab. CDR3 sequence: CASSELLGRINYGYTF. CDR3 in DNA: TGTGCCAGCAGTGAATTGCTCGGACGGATTAACTATGGCTACACCTTC.